A selection of T cell receptor beta chains follows, all from one sample in a study of blood T cell repertoires in COVID-19. The data were produced by immunoSEQ multiplex PCR, yet TCRdb's version contains in-frame clones alone and is incomplete. The repertoire holds roughly 140,000 clones, with roughly 79% as singletons. The sample consisted of peripheral blood. The receptors were gathered from a human donor with acute or convalescent COVID-19. The donor label of this sample is uncertain. Both conserved end residues are part of each CDR3. The D gene is left open where the match is weak. Not all rows give a size; the values are once, few, many and, for expanded clones, a class.

-	13	TRBJ1-1	TRBV19	-	TGTGCCAGTTCCTCTTACCGAGGCACTGAAGCTTTCTTT	CASSSYRGTEAFF
-	16	TRBJ2-3	TRBV3-1/TRBV3-2	TRBD2	TGTGCCAGCAGCCAAAGGGCTAGCGGGGGTGCAGATACGCAGTATTTT	CASSQRASGGADTQYF
-	18	TRBJ2-1	TRBV12-5	-	TGTGCTAGTGGTTTGCTGCTTCTCGCAGGGGATATAGGCAATGAGCAGTTCTTC	CASGLLLLAGDIGNEQFF
-	12	TRBJ1-2	TRBV5-6	-	TGTGCCAGCAGACTCACAGGGAATGGCTACACCTTC	CASRLTGNGYTF
once	13	TRBJ1-1	TRBV10-3	-	TGTGCCATCAGGATACAGGAAAACACTGAAGCTTTCTTT	CAIRIQENTEAFF
-	14	TRBJ2-6	TRBV9	-	TGTGCCAGCAGCACCCGGGACTCCAACGACGTCCTGACTTTC	CASSTRDSNDVLTF
-	18	TRBJ2-2	TRBV11-3	TRBD2	TGTGCCAGCAGCTTCGGGACTAGCGGGGGGGCGAACACCGGGGAGCTGTTTTTT	CASSFGTSGGANTGELFF
-	16	TRBJ1-5	TRBV6-6	TRBD1	TGTGCCAGCAGTACCTGGACAGGGACGTATAATCAGCCCCAGCATTTT	CASSTWTGTYNQPQHF
-	14	TRBJ1-2	TRBV11-2	-	TGTGCCAGCAGCCCCTCCGGAGCTAACTATGGCTACACCTTC	CASSPSGANYGYTF
once	13	TRBJ1-2	TRBV28	-	TGTGCCAGCAGTTTAACCGGGTCCTATGGCTACACCTTC	CASSLTGSYGYTF
-	14	TRBJ1-6	TRBV7-6	-	TGTGCCAGCAGCCTGAGCTCCTATAATTCACCCCTCCACTTT	CASSLSSYNSPLHF
-	15	TRBJ2-2	TRBV19	-	TGTGCCAGTACCGATTCTCAGGGTCGGATCGGGGAGCTGTTTTTT	CASTDSQGRIGELFF
once	13	TRBJ2-5	TRBV5-1	TRBD1	TGCGCCAGCAGACTAACAGGGGGAGAGACCCAGTACTTC	CASRLTGGETQYF
-	15	TRBJ2-1	TRBV5-1	TRBD1	TGCGCCAGCAGCTTGGCACAGGGGGCGCTCAATGAGCAGTTCTTC	CASSLAQGALNEQFF
-	15	TRBJ1-2	TRBV6-1	TRBD1	TGTGCCAGCAGTGAAACCGCAGGGGGCGTTTATGGCTACACCTTC	CASSETAGGVYGYTF
-	14	TRBJ1-5	TRBV5-1	TRBD1	TGCGCCAGCAGCTTGGGGACAGGGAATCAGCCCCAGCATTTT	CASSLGTGNQPQHF